This T cell receptor (beta chain) was sequenced in a study of T cell responses to AZD1222 COVID-19 vaccine. The study, taken as a whole, reports: The sample set comprised mostly white British donors with more females, and clonal diversity was possibly underestimated. No day 14 peak samples; only post-peak repertoires were characterized.

The germline V gene encodes CDR1 KGHSH and CDR2 LQKENI. The CDR3 covers 16 residues. Trimming pared 6 bases from V and 0 bases from J, leaving 14 bases between. To note about this clone: What it binds is unknown.

The method was immunoSEQ multiplex PCR; TCRdb's version includes in-frame clones alone and lacks a portion of them. In the table there are about 140,000 clones, around 89% of which are singletons. The specimen was peripheral blood, collected on day 0 of AZD1222 vaccination. The clonotype originates from an adult in good health. The chain couples TRBV18 to TRBJ2-2, with a weak D call TRBD2 (5 bases). The CDR3 reads CASSALGIPNTGELFF. Written as DNA, the CDR3 is TGTGCCAGCTCGGCGCTCGGGATCCCGAACACCGGGGAGCTGTTTTTT.